A single sample is the source of the 5 T cell receptor beta chains below, sequenced in a study of blood T cells in healthy people across ages. PCR was performed a second time for 7 to 11 cycles using a sample-barcoded 5' primer and a J-beta primer mix. One entry per CDR3 protein, called by TCRdb with MiXCR from the 5' RACE reads. The sample holds around 1.5 million distinct CDR3 sequences; around 59% are singletons and the top ten take 6.7%. The sequencing sample was made of blood. The receptor set was obtained from a man aged 18-30 years in good health.

The chain is built from TRBV29-1 and TRBJ2-1; D is ambiguous. CDR3 length: 12 residues. Per germline, CDR1 SQVTM and CDR2 ANQGSEA. Trimming took 4 bases from V and 8 from J, leaving 12 bases between them. CDR3 residues: CSVGSGRDEQFF. The DNA of the CDR3 is TGCAGCGTTGGTTCAGGAAGGGATGAGCAGTTCTTC.

The J gene is TRBJ2-1, the V gene TRBV7-9; 12 nucleotides match TRBD2. CDR1 and CDR2 (germline): SEHNR, FQNEAQ (reference sequence). The CDR3 spans 16 residues. The junction had 5 bases not matched to a gene; V was cut back by 7 bases and J by 1 base. DNA for the CDR3: TGTGCCAGCAATGGACTAGCGGGACGGTCCTACAATGAGCAGTTCTTC. Encoded protein: CASNGLAGRSYNEQFF.

A few counts support this clonotype. The chain couples TRBV27 to TRBJ2-5; D is undetermined. The CDR3 consists of 14 residues. Germline V gene sequence: CDR1 MNHEY, CDR2 SMNVEV (reference sequence). The ends were cut back, 7 bases at V and 5 bases at J, with 17 bases in the middle. The CDR3 region has the DNA TGTGCCAGCACGCCGACTCCAAGCTCCGAGACCCAGTACTTC. This translates into CASTPTPSSETQYF.

Only a few counts were recorded for this clonotype. This chain connects TRBV25-1 to TRBJ1-2; a possible D gene is TRBD1 (6 bases). The CDR3 totals 13 residues. Germline assignment: CDR1 MGHDK and CDR2 SYGVNS. V lost 10 bases and J 0 bases, leaving 12 bases between the germline ends. This chain's CDR3 is CATSRGSNYGYTF. The DNA of the CDR3 is TGTGCCACCTCCAGGGGATCTAACTATGGCTACACCTTC.

This clonotype showed up just a few times. This chain connects TRBV29-1 to TRBJ2-7; 11 positions agree with TRBD2. The J call may be incorrect, as the DNA end agrees better with TRBJ2-5. The germline V gene encodes CDR1 SQVTM and CDR2 ANQGSEA. The CDR3 is made up of 15 amino acids. CDR3 amino acids: CSVEPLLAGEGTQYF. CDR3 bases: TGCAGCGTTGAGCCCCTACTAGCGGGAGAAGGGACCCAGTACTTC.